This T cell receptor (beta chain) was recovered during a study of T-cell memory formation after mild COVID-19. This clonotype was counted a few times. TCRdb fed the 5' RACE reads into MiXCR, producing one record per CDR3 protein. Among 300,000 to 400,000 distinct CDR3 sequences, approximately 16% were seen once, and the ten largest hold approximately 20%. The CDR3 is 16 residues long. The V and J ends lost 4 bases and 2 bases respectively, with 17 bases between them. CDR1 is SGHDT and CDR2 is YYEEEE in the germline V gene. V is TRBV5-6 and J is TRBJ2-3; D is perhaps TRBD1 (6 bases). The clonotype was recovered from a man between 18 and 29 years old who had mild COVID-19 (a few samples of this study predate the infection). Cell type and time point are not known. Sequencing was performed on PBMCs or a T cell subset sorted from them (not recorded which). For the CDR3, the DNA is TGTGCCAGCAGCCCGCTCGACAGGTCCATCACAGATACGCAGTATTTT. Translation gives CASSPLDRSITDTQYF.